This T cell receptor beta chain was documented in a study of CD8 T cells in Susac syndrome. Reverse transcription of roughly 0.5 to 1 ug RNA was performed with random hexamers. TCRdb reprocessed the immunoSEQ multiplex PCR reads via MiXCR and lists one record per CDR3 protein. The table shows 170,000 or so distinct CDR3 sequences, with 85% to 95% occurring only once. The specimen was CD8+ T cells from PBMCs. The sequence was obtained from a human donor with multiple sclerosis.

As DNA, the CDR3 is TGTGCCAGCAGTTCCTACGGACTAAGCGGCTACTCCTACGAGCAGTACTTC. This gives the protein CASSSYGLSGYSYEQYF. The chain couples TRBV27 to TRBJ2-7; tentative D call: TRBD2 (6 bases). V dropped 4 bases and J dropped 0 bases, with 19 bases sitting between them. There are 17 residues in the CDR3. Germline assignment: CDR1 MNHEY and CDR2 SMNVEV (reference sequence).